This T cell receptor beta chain was identified during a study of CD8 T cells in Susac syndrome. Trimming removed 3 bases from V and 8 bases from J, with 11 bases in between. Germline CDR1 MRHNA, CDR2 SNTAGT. The CDR3 spans 13 residues. Random hexamers served to reverse transcribe roughly 0.45 to 1 ug RNA. TCRdb re-analysed the immunoSEQ multiplex PCR reads in MiXCR, keeping a single row per CDR3 protein. This sample has about 69,000 distinct CDR3 sequences, with roughly 94% found just once. V and J are TRBV6-4 and TRBJ2-4; a weak D match, TRBD1 (6 bases). The specimen was CD8+ T cells from PBMCs. The receptor comes from a human donor in good health. The CDR3 bases are TGTGCCAGCAGTGAAGATACAGGGTACATTCAGTACTTC. Translated, it gives CASSEDTGYIQYF.